This entry describes one TCR beta chain. The CDR3 extends over 12 amino acids. Losses at the gene ends were 5 bases for V and 11 bases for J; bases not matched to a gene: 4. The V gene's germline CDR1 is SGHAT and CDR2 FQDESV (reference sequence). This sample was included in a study of blood T cell repertoires in COVID-19. As for the study in general: The United States, Italy and Spain supplied acute and convalescent COVID-19 samples.

The repertoire was sequenced with immunoSEQ multiplex PCR; TCRdb's copy has only in-frame clones and lacks some. The profile shows under 130,000 clones, roughly four fifths of them singletons. The sequence came from a man aged 65 to 79 with active or convalescent COVID-19. This chain uses TRBV11-1 with TRBJ2-1, with 9 bases lining up with TRBD1. Sequencing was performed on peripheral blood. CDR3 loop: CASSRTGDQQFF. The CDR3 DNA reads as TGTGCCAGCAGCCGGACAGGGGACCAGCAGTTCTTC.